The 22 T cell receptor beta chains below were found in one sample sequenced in a study of blood T cell repertoires in COVID-19. Using immunoSEQ multiplex PCR, the repertoire was profiled, and TCRdb retains in-frame clones only, with some absent. This sample carries around 300,000 clones, around 92% of them seen once, and the ten largest clones take roughly a tenth. The sequenced sample consisted of PBMCs or T cells enriched from blood (not recorded which). All receptors derive from a woman in her 30s who had recovered from COVID-19.

The J gene is TRBJ2-3, the V gene TRBV9; 12 bases agree with TRBD2. Germline values: CDR1 SGDLS, CDR2 YYNGEE. Trimming removed 2 bases from V and 3 bases from J; junction bases left unmatched: 7. The CDR3 runs 17 residues. The CDR3 DNA reads TGTGCCAGCAGCGTCAGTTGGACTAGCGGGAAGACAGATACGCAGTATTTT. It specifies CASSVSWTSGKTDTQYF.

The chain couples TRBV5-1 to TRBJ2-7; 8 bases are shared with TRBD1. Germline values: CDR1 SGHRS, CDR2 YFSETQ. The CDR3 is 14 residues long. The junction had 8 bases not matched to a gene; V was cut back by 4 bases and J by 5 bases. DNA of the CDR3: TGCGCCAGCAGCATGGGACAGGCCTATGACGAGCAGTACTTC. This gives the protein CASSMGQAYDEQYF.

The V gene is TRBV3-1 (or the pseudogene TRBV3-2), the J gene TRBJ1-5; no clear D. Germline CDR1 reads LGHDT; CDR2 reads YNNKEL (reference sequence). CDR3 length: 17 residues. V was clipped by 0 bases and J by 5 bases, with 17 bases between them. CDR3 sequence (DNA): TGTGCCAGCAGCCAAGATACAACATCGGGCGGGGATCAGCCCCAGCATTTT. Its translation is CASSQDTTSGGDQPQHF.

The V call is TRBV27, the J call TRBJ2-3; D uncertain. V was trimmed by 3 bases and J by 4 bases, leaving 8 bases between them. The germline V gene encodes CDR1 MNHEY and CDR2 SMNVEV (reference sequence). The CDR3 totals 13 residues. This chain's CDR3 is CASSFSSADTQYF. CDR3 bases: TGTGCCAGCAGTTTCTCTAGTGCAGATACGCAGTATTTT.

The chain recombines TRBV28 with TRBJ1-2, with D uncertain. CDR1 is MDHEN and CDR2 is SYDVKM in the germline V gene. V was trimmed by 7 bases and J by 5 bases, leaving 17 bases between them. The CDR3 is made up of 14 amino acids. The CDR3 DNA follows: TGTGCCAGCACGCACCGCCAGGCAAGATATGGCTACACCTTC. Amino acids: CASTHRQARYGYTF.

V and J are TRBV27 and TRBJ2-7; a weak D match, TRBD2 (5 bases). CDR3 length equals 15 residues. CDR1 is MNHEY and CDR2 is SMNVEV in the germline V gene (reference sequence). With 0 bases removed from V and 3 bases from J, the gap between germline ends came to 12 bases. CDR3 sequence: CASSLSGTGGYEQYF. Written as DNA, the CDR3 is TGTGCCAGCAGTTTATCTGGAACTGGAGGCTACGAGCAGTACTTC.

V and J are TRBV4-1 and TRBJ2-3, with 13 positions matching TRBD2. Germline lookup yields CDR1 MGHRA and CDR2 YSYEKL. V shed 5 bases and J 4 bases; nucleotides not matched to a gene: 9. This CDR3 is 17 amino acids long. The CDR3 region has the DNA TGCGCCAGCAGCGAGGTATGGACTAGCGGGAGTTCAGATACGCAGTATTTT. Translated, it gives CASSEVWTSGSSDTQYF.

This rearrangement joins TRBV10-3 to TRBJ2-6, with D possibly matching TRBD1 (5 bases). Germline CDR1 reads ENHRY; CDR2 reads SYGVKD. This CDR3 region has 17 residues. The V end was cut by 3 bases, the J end by 0 bases, with 12 bases between. The CDR3 loop reads CAISEGHIDSGANVLTF. The CDR3, as DNA: TGTGCCATCAGTGAAGGACATATAGACTCTGGGGCCAACGTCCTGACTTTC.

This chain connects TRBV3-1 (or the pseudogene TRBV3-2) to TRBJ2-1; 14 bases match TRBD2. Germline assignment: CDR1 LGHDT and CDR2 YNNKEL (reference sequence). CDR3 length: 17 residues. Trimming took 1 base from V and 9 from J; bases not matched to a gene: 8. CDR3 residues: CASSQAGGTSGSGEQFF. Written as DNA, the CDR3 is TGTGCCAGCAGCCAAGCGGGGGGGACTAGCGGGAGCGGTGAGCAGTTCTTC.

The chain couples TRBV6-5 to TRBJ2-7; possible D gene TRBD1, 6 bases. Germline-derived CDR1 and CDR2 are MNHEY and SVGAGI. The CDR3 contains 15 residues. Trimming stripped 0 bases from V and 5 bases from J, with 14 bases between. CDR3 sequence reads: CASSYSLDRFDEQYF. The CDR3 nucleotides are TGTGCCAGCAGTTACTCTTTGGACAGATTCGACGAGCAGTACTTC.

The chain has TRBV19 and TRBJ2-7, with TRBD1 matching over 7 bases. CDR1 is LNHDA and CDR2 is SQIVND in the germline V gene (reference sequence). With V trimmed by 6 bases and J by 2 bases, 7 bases remained unmatched. The CDR3 has 14 amino acids. The CDR3 nucleotides read TGTGCCAGTAGGCCCAGGGGGATCGCCTACGAGCAGTACTTC. Translating gives CASRPRGIAYEQYF. Variable domain in full (rest from reference TRBV19 and TRBJ2-7): DGGITQSPKYLFRKEGQNVTLSCEQNLNHDAMYWYRQDPGQGLRLIYYSQIVNDFQKGDIAEGYSVSREKKESFPLTVTSAQKNPTAFYLCASRPRGIAYEQYFGPGTRLTVT.

The chain couples TRBV25-1 to TRBJ1-2; 7 bases match TRBD1. The germline CDR1 and CDR2 sequences are MGHDK and SYGVNS. After removal of 6 bases from V and 0 bases from J, the junction contained 7 bases not matched to a gene. The CDR3 sequence is 15 residues long. Here the CDR3 DNA reads TGTGCCAGCAGCCCGACAGGGAACGCTAACTATGGCTACACCTTC. This gives the protein CASSPTGNANYGYTF.

The chain joins TRBV28 to TRBJ2-3; D not resolved. Germline CDR1 is MDHEN and CDR2 is SYDVKM. Trimming removed 6 bases at V and 3 bases at J, with 19 bases between. The CDR3 sequence is 16 residues long. The CDR3 spells CASSKSRAEWTDTQYF. For the CDR3, the DNA is TGTGCCAGCAGCAAATCCCGAGCTGAGTGGACAGATACGCAGTATTTT.

The gene calls are TRBV19 and TRBJ2-1, with D perhaps TRBD2 (6 bases). This CDR3 has 12 amino acids. Trimming took off 5 bases at V and 10 bases at J, with 12 bases between the two ends. Germline V gene sequence: CDR1 LNHDA, CDR2 SQIVND (reference sequence). The DNA of the CDR3 is TGTGCCAGTAGTCTGGCTAGCGACGAGCAGTTCTTC. Translation: CASSLASDEQFF. Combining the CDR3 with reference TRBV19 and TRBJ2-1 gives the whole variable domain DGGITQSPKYLFRKEGQNVTLSCEQNLNHDAMYWYRQDPGQGLRLIYYSQIVNDFQKGDIAEGYSVSREKKESFPLTVTSAQKNPTAFYLCASSLASDEQFFGPGTRLTVL.

V usage is TRBV10-1 and J usage is TRBJ1-1; D is perhaps TRBD1 (6 bases). Germline V lookup: CDR1 WNHNN, CDR2 SYGVQD (reference sequence). The V gene lost 6 bases and the J gene lost 6 bases, with 11 bases spanning the gap. This CDR3 is built from 12 residues. The CDR3 here is CASRTGSSEAFF. The CDR3 DNA reads TGCGCCAGCAGAACAGGGAGTTCTGAAGCTTTCTTT.

DNA of the CDR3: TGTGCCCGCCGCGGGGGGGGGACCGGGGAGCTGTTTTTT. Residues: CARRGGGTGELFF. This chain uses TRBV3-1 (or the pseudogene TRBV3-2) with TRBJ2-2, with 9 bases identical to TRBD2. There are 13 residues in the CDR3. Unmatched junction bases numbered 6, after V lost 11 bases and J lost 5 bases. Germline lookup yields CDR1 LGHDT and CDR2 YNNKEL (reference sequence).

J is TRBJ2-5 and V is TRBV19, with 8 bases matching TRBD2. The CDR3 spans 14 residues. Germline V gene lookup returns CDR1 LNHDA and CDR2 SQIVND (reference sequence). J lost 5 bases, V lost 3 bases, and 5 bases had no gene match. In nucleotides, the CDR3 is TGTGCCAGTAGTATTGGACTAGCATGGGAGACCCAGTACTTC. This codes for CASSIGLAWETQYF. Complete variable domain (other parts from reference TRBV19 and TRBJ2-5): DGGITQSPKYLFRKEGQNVTLSCEQNLNHDAMYWYRQDPGQGLRLIYYSQIVNDFQKGDIAEGYSVSREKKESFPLTVTSAQKNPTAFYLCASSIGLAWETQYFGPGTRLLVL.

The CDR3 loop reads CASSPLGRSSYNEQFF. The CDR3 coding sequence is TGTGCCAGCAGCCCCTTGGGGCGCAGCTCCTACAATGAGCAGTTCTTC. The chain employs TRBV4-2 and TRBJ2-1, with a possible D match to TRBD1 (5 bases). The CDR3 loop spans 16 amino acids. CDR1 is LGHNA and CDR2 is YNFKEQ in the germline V gene. Trimming took off 4 bases at V and 0 bases at J, with 13 bases between the two ends.

The chain uses TRBV11-3 and TRBJ2-3, with 14 bases aligning to TRBD2. Unmatched junction bases numbered 9, after V lost 0 bases and J lost 1 base. Germline V gives CDR1 SGHNT, CDR2 YENEEA. CDR3 size: 20 residues. CDR3 DNA sequence: TGTGCCAGCAGCTTAGAGACTAGCGGGAGGGCCCTCGTTGGCACAGATACGCAGTATTTT. As protein: CASSLETSGRALVGTDTQYF.

The chain is built from TRBV7-2 and TRBJ2-7; weak D call: TRBD1 (9 bases). This CDR3 is built from 16 residues. Germline CDR1 is SGHTA and CDR2 is FQGNSA. Trimming removed 1 base from V and 4 bases from J, with 17 bases in between. The CDR3 here is CASSLGVAGQGYEQYF. Here the CDR3 DNA reads TGTGCCAGCAGCTTAGGGGTAGCGGGACAGGGATACGAGCAGTACTTC.

This sequence joins TRBV23-1 and TRBJ1-5; TRBD1 aligns across 10 bases. TRBV23-1 belongs to the ORF category, with a function that is uncertain. With 8 bases clipped from V and 4 bases from J, the junction kept 8 bases outside the gene matches. The CDR3 spans 15 residues. The DNA of the CDR3 is TGCGCCAGCCCAGCGGACAGGGGGAGAAATCAGCCCCAGCATTTT. Protein product: CASPADRGRNQPQHF.

V usage is TRBV6-1 and J usage is TRBJ2-2; the match to TRBD1 covers 11 bases. Per the germline V gene, CDR1 is MNHNS and CDR2 is SASEGT. V trimming: 2 bases; J trimming: 14 bases; junction bases outside the gene matches: 13. The CDR3 sequence is 16 residues long. In DNA form, the CDR3 reads TGTGCCAGCAGTGAAACATCGATGGGGACAGGGGGGTCCCTGTTTTTT. Amino acid sequence: CASSETSMGTGGSLFF.